This TCR beta chain is from a study of blood T cell repertoires in COVID-19. Study-wide context: Donors in the United States, Italy and Spain gave samples during acute or convalescent COVID-19. From T cells, B-cell-depleted T cells, or PBMCs came the material, which was cDNA or gDNA.

In the original workflow: Amplification of reference gene primers was used by the study to estimate nucleated cell counts. Clones were sequenced by immunoSEQ multiplex PCR, and TCRdb holds only the in-frame ones, with some missing. That table gives V, J and clone size, and the DNA gave D and trimming. The sample consists of approximately 150,000 clones, roughly 84% of them appearing once. Clinical histories supplied by participants themselves formed the basis of cohort assignment. The sequenced sample was PBMCs or T cells enriched from blood (not recorded which). This clonotype was sampled from a man in his fifties or sixties who had recovered from COVID-19.

The CDR3 protein is CASSLGQGKNTEAFF. CDR3 nucleotide sequence: TGCGCCAGCAGCTTGGGGCAGGGGAAGAACACTGAAGCTTTCTTT. V is TRBV5-1 and J is TRBJ1-1; D may be TRBD1 (6 bases). With 0 bases removed from V and 1 base from J, the gap between germline ends came to 10 bases. This CDR3 region has 15 residues. Looked up from germline, CDR1 is SGHRS and CDR2 is YFSETQ. The complete variable domain, with remaining parts taken from reference TRBV5-1 and TRBJ1-1, reads KAGVTQTPRYLIKTRGQQVTLSCSPISGHRSVSWYQQTPGQGLQFLFEYFSETQRNKGNFPGRFSGRQFSNSRSEMNVSTLELGDSALYLCASSLGQGKNTEAFFGQGTRLTVV.